This T cell receptor beta chain was sequenced during a study of vaccination effects on CD4 cells after COVID-19. Study information: Post-vaccine specimens arrived a median 72 days past the second dose. Study findings and constraints: Spike-reactive clones found after vaccination in convalescents were mainly new vaccine-induced clones.

Sequencing followed a ViraFEST assay step that expanded antigen-specific CD4+ T cells with viral peptide pools. Following culture for nine to ten days, CD4+ T cells were isolated. From March to December 2020, the person had a SARS-CoV-2 infection that was confirmed by PCR. Of the BNT162b2 and mRNA-1273 vaccines, participants received two doses of one or the other. CDR1 is SGHTA, CDR2 FQGTGA, per germline. This CDR3 is 13 amino acids long. Trimming shortened V by 2 bases and J by 8 bases, and 12 bases separated the two germline ends. Clones were sequenced by immunoSEQ multiplex PCR, and TCRdb holds only the in-frame ones, with some missing. This sample has about 15,000 clones, with over 70% found just once. In regard to this clone: Its antigen is currently unknown.

The sample here was CD4+ T cells from PBMCs cultured with HCoV-NL63 spike peptides, taken after COVID-19 vaccination. The chain carries TRBV7-3 and TRBJ1-2; D is ambiguous. The sequence came from a human donor who had a prior SARS-CoV-2 infection. The chain's CDR3 is CASSLAAGRGYTF. Written as DNA, the CDR3 is TGTGCCAGCAGCTTAGCGGCAGGTCGCGGCTACACCTTC.